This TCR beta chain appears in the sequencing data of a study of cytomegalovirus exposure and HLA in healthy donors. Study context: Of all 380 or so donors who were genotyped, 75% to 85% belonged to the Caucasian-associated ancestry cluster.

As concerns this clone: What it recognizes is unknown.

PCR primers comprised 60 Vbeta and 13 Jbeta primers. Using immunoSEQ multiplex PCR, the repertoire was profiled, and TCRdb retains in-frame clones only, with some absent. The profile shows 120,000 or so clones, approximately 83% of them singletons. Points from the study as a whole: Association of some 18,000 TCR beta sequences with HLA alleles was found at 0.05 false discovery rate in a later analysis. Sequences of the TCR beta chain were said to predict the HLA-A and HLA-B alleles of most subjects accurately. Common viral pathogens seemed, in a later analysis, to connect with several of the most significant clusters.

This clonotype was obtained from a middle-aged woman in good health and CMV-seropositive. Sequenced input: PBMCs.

The CDR3 coding sequence is TGCGCCAGCAGCTTCCTAGCGGGAGGACCCAACACCGGGGAGCTGTTTTTT. It encodes CASSFLAGGPNTGELFF. This rearrangement joins TRBV4-3 to TRBJ2-2; 11 positions agree with TRBD2. CDR1 and CDR2 (germline): LGHNA, YSLEER. J lost 2 bases, V lost 5 bases, and 7 bases had no gene match. CDR3 length equals 17 residues.